This T cell receptor (beta chain) stems from a study of T cell responses to AZD1222 COVID-19 vaccine. Study-wide context: Pooling of second doses given at about 4 or about 12 weeks was done.

Study-level findings and limits: Researchers report vaccine-associated CD4 TCRs spanning spike, with dominance at 160-218 and 743-854. Without day 14 samples, only post-peak T cell repertoires were studied.

A few counts support this clone. Its target is not known. From germline, CDR1 is SGHRS and CDR2 YFSETQ. The CDR3 loop spans 15 amino acids. Trimming removed 5 bases from V and 6 bases from J, with 18 bases in between. The assay was immunoSEQ multiplex PCR, and TCRdb's table has in-frame clones only and misses some. The repertoire holds roughly 130,000 clones, with more than 85% as singletons. The source was peripheral blood, collected on day 0 of AZD1222 vaccination. The TCR was taken from an adult in good health. The chain combines TRBV5-1 with TRBJ2-1; D assignment may be TRBD1 or TRBD2 (5 bases each). The DNA for the CDR3 is TGCGCCAGCAGTGCCGGGACCTCTCGAAGCAATGAGCAGTTCTTC. This codes for CASSAGTSRSNEQFF.